The next 19 T cell receptor beta chains were all read from a single sample in a study of molecular identifiers for immune sequencing clone quantification. TCRdb itself ran the PCR reads through MiXCR, one entry per CDR3 protein. The top ten clones hold roughly 0.81% of a sample with about half a million distinct CDR3 sequences, roughly a fifth of them seen once. The sequencing input was naive CD8+ T cells from blood, with Jurkat cell RNA spiked in. Subset noted: FACS-sorted CD8+CD4-CCR7+CD45RA+ naive T cells. These receptors originate from a human donor in good health. Some libraries in this study had Jurkat cell RNA spiked in.

There are a few counts of this clonotype. The genes are TRBV4-1 and TRBJ1-3; maybe TRBD1 (5 bases). This CDR3 has 16 amino acids. Trimming took 1 base from V and 3 from J, leaving 13 bases between them. Germline loops: CDR1 MGHRA, CDR2 YSYEKL. The CDR3 region is CASSQVPGKYGNTIYF. In DNA form, the CDR3 reads TGCGCCAGCAGCCAAGTTCCAGGGAAATATGGAAACACCATATATTTT.

This clonotype was observed a single time. The junction differs from germline at one of its ends, possibly a read error. This sequence joins TRBV12-3 or TRBV12-4 and TRBJ2-7, with D unclear. The length of the CDR3 is 12 residues. CDR3 DNA: TGTACCAGCAGTTTATGGGGAAACGAGCAGTACTTC. It is translated as CTSSLWGNEQYF.

This clonotype has a count of ten or more. The chain has TRBV20-1 and TRBJ1-5; D possibly corresponds to TRBD1 (6 bases). This CDR3 has 15 residues. Germline V gene lookup returns CDR1 DFQATT and CDR2 SNEGSKA (reference sequence). Trimming took 6 bases from V and 0 from J, leaving 15 bases between them. DNA for the CDR3: TGCAGTGCCGCATACCACAGGGTTAGCAATCAGCCCCAGCATTTT. This translates into CSAAYHRVSNQPQHF.

The chain carries TRBV7-2 and TRBJ2-6, with 12 nucleotides matching TRBD2. J lost 1 base, V lost 0 bases, and 4 bases had no gene match. Germline V lookup: CDR1 SGHTA, CDR2 FQGNSA. This CDR3 region has 19 residues. CDR3 amino acids: CASSLALTSGGSGANVLTF. CDR3 in DNA: TGTGCCAGCAGCTTAGCACTGACTAGCGGGGGATCTGGGGCCAACGTCCTGACTTTC.

The chain employs TRBV27 and TRBJ2-3; 7 bases are a match to TRBD2. The CDR3 is 16 residues long. Trimming at V came to 3 bases and at J to 2 bases, leaving 8 bases not matched to a gene. Per germline, CDR1 MNHEY and CDR2 SMNVEV (reference sequence). The CDR3 coding sequence is TGTGCCAGCAGTTTTGGTGGCGGGAGCTACACAGATACGCAGTATTTT. Protein product: CASSFGGGSYTDTQYF.

This clonotype was seen a few times. The genes are TRBV14 and TRBJ2-1; D not certain. CDR3 length: 13 amino acids. The germline V and J ends were trimmed by 2 bases and 7 bases, with 9 bases remaining between them. Germline CDR1 is SGHDN and CDR2 is FVKESK. CDR3 protein: CASSQLAGNEQFF. DNA for the CDR3: TGTGCCAGCAGCCAACTCGCCGGGAATGAGCAGTTCTTC.

This clonotype was counted a few times. J is TRBJ2-5 and V is TRBV7-6; 7 bases map to TRBD2. The J segment lost 2 bases and the V segment lost 0 bases, leaving 6 bases of the junction unmatched. Per germline, CDR1 SGHVS and CDR2 FNYEAQ. The CDR3 loop spans 16 amino acids. This chain's CDR3 is CASSLAPGGTQETQYF. DNA for the CDR3: TGTGCCAGCAGCTTAGCTCCCGGGGGGACTCAAGAGACCCAGTACTTC.

This clonotype showed up many times. The chain combines TRBV7-8 with TRBJ1-1; D remains unclear. Germline V CDR1 and CDR2: SGHVS, FQNEAQ. This CDR3 has 15 residues. V lost 1 base, J lost 11 bases, and 20 bases lay in between. The CDR3 region has the DNA TGTGCCAGCAGCTTAGTCGGTCAGGAGATCCACGCGGCTTTCTTT. The encoded protein is CASSLVGQEIHAAFF.

The table lists this clonotype with many counts. This sequence joins TRBV7-2 and TRBJ1-1; D might be TRBD1 (6 bases). Germline values: CDR1 SGHTA, CDR2 FQGNSA. This CDR3 spans 13 amino acids. Trimming removed 7 bases at V and 7 bases at J, with 16 bases between. The CDR3 bases are TGTGCCAGCACCCTATTAGGGGGGTATGAAGCTTTCTTT. Translated, it gives CASTLLGGYEAFF.

This clonotype has only a few counts. The chain employs TRBV9 and TRBJ2-5, with D possibly TRBD2 on 6 matching bases. From germline, CDR1 is SGDLS and CDR2 YYNGEE. The CDR3 is 14 residues long. Trimming removed 4 bases from V and 5 bases from J, with 15 bases in between. This chain's CDR3 is CASSPYGGYETQYF. In nucleotides, the CDR3 is TGTGCCAGCAGCCCATACGGAGGGTACGAGACCCAGTACTTC.

This clonotype was counted ten times or more. The chain carries TRBV12-3 or TRBV12-4 and TRBJ1-1, with D perhaps matching TRBD1 (5 bases). The CDR3 contains 14 residues. V was shortened by 3 bases and J by 6 bases, with 14 bases between the two germline ends. The CDR3 spells CASSFSSGISEAFF. CDR3 coding DNA: TGTGCCAGCAGTTTCAGTTCAGGGATCTCTGAAGCTTTCTTT.

The gene calls are TRBV5-1 and TRBJ2-7, with D possibly being TRBD2 (7 bases). The CDR3 spans 15 residues. Germline V gene sequence: CDR1 SGHRS, CDR2 YFSETQ. V lost 2 bases to trimming and J lost 0 bases, with 12 bases between them. In DNA form, the CDR3 reads TGCGCCAGCAGCTTAATCGGGGGGCCCTCCTACGAGCAGTACTTC. Translating gives CASSLIGGPSYEQYF.

In its sample, this clonotype was seen many times. This rearrangement joins TRBV4-3 to TRBJ1-5, with 7 bases fitting TRBD1. This CDR3 has 18 amino acids. V lost 0 bases, J lost 3 bases, and 11 bases stayed unmatched. Germline lookup yields CDR1 LGHNA and CDR2 YSLEER. The CDR3 sequence: CASSQDVPTGVYNQPQHF. In DNA, the CDR3 is TGCGCCAGCAGCCAAGACGTCCCCACAGGGGTTTACAATCAGCCCCAGCATTTT.

For this clonotype: A clone one base away is much larger, so this may be a read error. The chain is built from TRBV28 and TRBJ2-5; D is undetermined. This CDR3 is 13 amino acids long. Germline assignment: CDR1 MDHEN and CDR2 SYDVKM. V lost 2 bases and J 7 bases, leaving 11 bases between the germline ends. The CDR3 DNA reads as TGTGCCAGCAGTTTAACAGTAGAAGGGACCCAGTACTTC. It yields the protein CASSLTVEGTQYF.

This chain connects TRBV15 to TRBJ2-5; D is possibly TRBD2 (5 bases). With 7 bases removed from V and 2 bases from J, the gap between germline ends came to 14 bases. The CDR3 runs 14 residues. Germline CDR1 is LNHNV and CDR2 is YYDKDF (reference sequence). The CDR3 DNA is TGTGCCACCAACCCGGGTGGGAGACAAGAGACCCAGTACTTC. As protein: CATNPGGRQETQYF.

This clonotype was seen a few times. CDR3 coding DNA: TGTGCCAGCAGTTTATCCCCCCAGTACGAGCAGTACTTC. Residues: CASSLSPQYEQYF. This chain joins TRBV27 and TRBJ2-7; D gene ambiguous. Germline-derived CDR1 and CDR2 are MNHEY and SMNVEV (reference sequence). Trimming pared 0 bases from V and 4 bases from J, leaving 7 bases between. The CDR3 is 13 residues long.

This clonotype was observed at least ten times. This CDR3 reads CASRTTTGPGLNEQYF. The CDR3 coding sequence is TGTGCCAGCAGAACAACGACAGGTCCGGGACTTAACGAGCAGTACTTC. This chain connects TRBV12-3 or TRBV12-4 to TRBJ2-7, with D possibly called TRBD1 or TRBD2 (6 bases each). The CDR3 runs 16 residues. V was shortened by 6 bases and J by 5 bases, with 23 bases between the two germline ends.

This clonotype has just a few counts. This chain links TRBV19 with TRBJ2-2; D is uncertain. There are 13 residues in the CDR3. Germline V gives CDR1 LNHDA, CDR2 SQIVND (reference sequence). V shed 3 bases and J shed 4 bases, with 6 bases lying between them. The chain's CDR3 is CASSIVGTGELFF. Here the CDR3 DNA reads TGTGCCAGTAGTATCGTTGGCACCGGGGAGCTGTTTTTT.

The chain is built from TRBV19 and TRBJ1-2, with TRBD1 matching 8 bases. The CDR3 sequence is 12 residues long. V dropped 7 bases and J dropped 5; count of bases not matched to a gene: 3. The germline V gene encodes CDR1 LNHDA and CDR2 SQIVND (reference sequence). CDR3 loop: CASTHRGYGYTF. Written as DNA, the CDR3 is TGTGCCAGTACCCACAGGGGGTATGGCTACACCTTC.